The sequence of this TCR beta chain was determined in a study of blood T cell repertoires in COVID-19. The V gene lost 4 bases and the J gene lost 1 base, with 10 bases spanning the gap. The CDR3 has 14 residues. The germline CDR1 and CDR2 sequences are SGHTA and FQGNSA. The data were produced by immunoSEQ multiplex PCR, yet TCRdb's version contains in-frame clones alone and is incomplete. The data contain around 75,000 clones, approximately 80% of them singletons. The TCR was taken from a man aged 50-59 years with COVID-19, enrolled during active disease. The rearrangement joins TRBV7-2 to TRBJ2-5; D gene uncertain. The sequencing sample was made of peripheral blood. The CDR3 DNA is TGTGCCAGCAGCTCCTACCGTTTCCAAGAGACCCAGTACTTC. It specifies CASSSYRFQETQYF.